What follows describes a single TCR beta chain. This sample is drawn from a study of T cells in Graves' hyperthyroidism and ophthalmopathy. Study information: Peripheral blood was taken when the disease was first diagnosed, before any treatment began.

Amplified TCR beta CDR3 regions came from RNA transcripts. A set of HTBI primers served as the primers for a first-round RT-PCR of the TCR CDR3. TCRdb used MiXCR to reprocess the multiplex PCR reads, holding one entry per CDR3 protein. Among approximately 400,000 distinct CDR3 sequences listed, 25% were seen once. The CDR3 length is 12 residues. CDR1 is SQVTM, CDR2 ANQGSEA, per germline. The junction had 2 bases not matched to a gene; V was cut back by 4 bases and J by 3 bases. Recently diagnosed hyperthyroidism of less than 2 months' duration affected patients aged 18 to 65. The PBMCs were taken from less than 11 ml of fresh peripheral blood.

Sequenced material: blood. This clonotype was obtained from a man between 50 and 59 years old with Graves' hyperthyroidism. This chain uses TRBV29-1 with TRBJ2-7; 8 nucleotides match TRBD1. CDR3: CSVGDRNYEQYF. CDR3 bases: TGCAGCGTTGGGGACAGGAACTACGAGCAGTACTTC.